The 30 T cell receptor beta chains below all came from one sample that was sequenced in a study of low-dose radiotherapy and immunotherapy resistance in tumors. TRAV- and TRBV-specific primers were used for first-strand cDNA, which covered alpha and beta chains. Amplification, which lasted around 18 PCR cycles, used a constant-region primer and V-primer adapter to amplify TCRs. TCRdb fed the reads into MiXCR, producing one record per CDR3 protein. This table holds approximately 7,300 distinct CDR3 sequences, approximately 80% found once. These receptors were collected from a human donor with advanced metastatic prostate, ovarian, gallbladder or colorectal cancer (not recorded which). This table probably holds off-target reads from a library built for another chain.

This rearrangement joins TRBV2 to TRBJ2-7, with 14 positions matching TRBD2. Germline values: CDR1 SNHLY, CDR2 FYNNEI. With 5 bases clipped from V and 6 bases from J, the junction kept 9 bases outside the gene matches. CDR3 length equals 16 residues. This CDR3 is CASSTQGLAGGIEQYF. The DNA of the CDR3 is TGTGCCAGCAGTACCCAAGGACTAGCGGGGGGTATCGAGCAGTACTTC.

V gene TRBV12-3 or TRBV12-4 combines with J gene TRBJ2-1, with D perhaps TRBD1 or TRBD2 (6 bases each). V lost 5 bases and J lost 4, with 18 bases in between. The CDR3 totals 16 residues. CDR3 sequence reads: CASSPASGARYNEQFF. The CDR3 DNA reads as TGTGCCAGCAGTCCAGCCTCGGGGGCAAGATACAATGAGCAGTTCTTC.

This chain connects TRBV6-1 to TRBJ2-7; D perhaps matches TRBD2 (5 bases). This CDR3 is 13 amino acids long. Trimming removed 0 bases at V and 4 bases at J, with 7 bases between. CDR1 and CDR2 (germline): MNHNS, SASEGT. The CDR3 region has the DNA TGTGCCAGCAGTGAAGCGAGGACTTACGAGCAGTACTTC. Translated, it gives CASSEARTYEQYF.

This clonotype counts as large. A read error may produce the germline difference seen at one junction end. The CDR3 DNA sequence: TGTGCAATGAGACTTAACACCAATGCAGGCAAATCAACCTTT. This encodes CAMRLNTNAGKSTF. The genes are TRBV13 and TRBJ1-6; D gene uncertain. The CDR3 contains 14 residues. CDR1 and CDR2 from the germline V gene are PRHDT and FYEKMQ (reference sequence).

The V gene is TRBV5-6, the J gene TRBJ1-2; D ambiguous. The CDR3 consists of 13 residues. V was pared by 4 bases and J by 4 bases, with 11 bases between. CDR1 and CDR2 from the germline V gene are SGHDT and YYEEEE. CDR3 residues: CASSPWAVYGYTF. CDR3 DNA sequence: TGTGCCAGCAGCCCTTGGGCGGTCTATGGCTACACCTTC.

The chain couples TRBV2 to TRBJ1-5; TRBD1 might be the D (5 bases). The CDR3 spans 14 residues. CDR1 and CDR2 (germline): SNHLY, FYNNEI. V lost 1 base and J 6 bases, leaving 10 bases between the germline ends. This chain's CDR3 is CASSEERGFQPQHF. The CDR3 nucleotides read TGTGCCAGCAGTGAAGAGCGGGGGTTTCAGCCCCAGCATTTT.

V usage is TRBV20-1 and J usage is TRBJ2-6; D is undetermined. V was trimmed by 7 bases and J by 1 base, leaving 8 bases between them. The CDR3 spans 13 residues. Germline lookup yields CDR1 DFQATT and CDR2 SNEGSKA (reference sequence). The CDR3 protein is CSGRSSGANVLTF. The CDR3 DNA sequence: TGCAGTGGCCGGAGTTCTGGGGCCAACGTCCTGACTTTC.

This rearrangement joins TRBV5-4 to TRBJ1-2; D uncertain. The CDR3 has 13 residues. Looked up from germline, CDR1 is SGHNT and CDR2 is YYREEE (reference sequence). With 5 bases removed from V and 5 bases from J, the gap between germline ends came to 13 bases. The CDR3 protein is CASSPGTPYGYTF. CDR3 in DNA: TGTGCCAGCAGTCCAGGAACACCGTATGGCTACACCTTC.

The chain combines TRBV7-8 with TRBJ2-2; D is unclear. The CDR3 has 11 residues. V gave up 3 bases and J gave up 8 bases, with 4 bases separating them. In germline, CDR1 is SGHVS, CDR2 FQNEAQ. In nucleotides, the CDR3 is TGTGCCAGCAGCTTCTGGGGGGAGCTGTTTTTT. This gives the protein CASSFWGELFF.

The genes are TRBV5-1 and TRBJ1-1; D uncertain. The CDR3 consists of 11 residues. The germline V gene has CDR1 SGHRS and CDR2 YFSETQ. The germline V and J ends were trimmed by 5 bases and 0 bases, with 2 bases remaining between them. As DNA, the CDR3 is TGCGCCAGCAGAGTGAACACTGAAGCTTTCTTT. Its protein is CASRVNTEAFF.

V and J are TRBV4-2 and TRBJ2-6; 7 bases map to TRBD2. The germline gives CDR1 LGHNA, CDR2 YNFKEQ. The CDR3 loop spans 19 amino acids. After removal of 3 bases from V and 0 bases from J, the junction contained 11 bases not matched to a gene. CDR3 in amino acids: CASSHFIAGKNSGANVLTF. The CDR3 nucleotides are TGTGCCAGCAGCCATTTCATAGCGGGTAAAAACTCTGGGGCCAACGTCCTGACTTTC.

V and J are TRBV12-3 or TRBV12-4 and TRBJ2-1, with D maybe TRBD2 (6 bases). The CDR3 runs 13 residues. V shed 5 bases and J shed 1 base, with 6 bases lying between them. DNA of the CDR3: TGTGCCAGCAGTGGGGGGTCCTACAATGAGCAGTTCTTC. This gives the protein CASSGGSYNEQFF.

This clonotype showed up just once. The rearrangement links TRBV2 to TRBJ2-3, with D perhaps given as TRBD1 or TRBD2 (5 bases each). The CDR3 loop spans 14 amino acids. The V end lost 7 bases, the J end lost 0 bases, and 11 bases lay between the germline ends. Germline lookup yields CDR1 SNHLY and CDR2 FYNNEI. The CDR3 coding sequence is TGTGCCAGCACGGGGCCGACTAGCACAGATACGCAGTATTTT. This gives the protein CASTGPTSTDTQYF.

V usage is TRBV5-1 and J usage is TRBJ1-5; 7 bases are a match to TRBD1. V was clipped by 2 bases and J by 6 bases; unmatched bases: 8. CDR3 length equals 15 residues. The V gene's germline CDR1 is SGHRS and CDR2 YFSETQ. The CDR3 nucleotides are TGCGCCAGCAGCTTTGAAGGGGGCGACGGTCAGCCCCAGCATTTT. Protein: CASSFEGGDGQPQHF.

This clonotype was counted only a few times. DNA of the CDR3: TGCAGTGCTAGGCAACCCACCCCGGGACGCGGCACCGGGGAGCTGTTTTTT. Protein sequence: CSARQPTPGRGTGELFF. This chain uses TRBV20-1 with TRBJ2-2; D might be TRBD1 or TRBD2, each matching 5 bases. This CDR3 region has 17 residues. Germline V gene lookup returns CDR1 DFQATT and CDR2 SNEGSKA (reference sequence). V was pared by 3 bases and J by 4 bases, with 21 bases between.

The rearrangement uses TRBV20-1 and TRBJ1-5; perhaps TRBD1 as D (5 bases). CDR3 length: 14 residues. The V gene's germline CDR1 is DFQATT and CDR2 SNEGSKA (reference sequence). With 3 bases removed from V and 6 bases from J, the gap between germline ends came to 15 bases. The CDR3 here is CSARPAVGGQPQHF. The CDR3 DNA sequence: TGCAGTGCTAGGCCGGCTGTGGGGGGTCAGCCCCAGCATTTT.

This clonotype came up a few times. V usage is TRBV5-5 and J usage is TRBJ1-1; D is unclear. Germline V CDR1 and CDR2: SGHKS, YYEKEE (reference sequence). CDR3 length equals 16 residues. The germline V and J ends were trimmed by 3 bases and 3 bases, with 18 bases remaining between them. CDR3 DNA sequence: TGTGCCAGCAGCTCCCCGAATGATCGACGGGACACTGAAGCTTTCTTT. It codes for CASSSPNDRRDTEAFF.

The chain combines TRBV15 with TRBJ2-3; 8 nucleotides match TRBD2. This CDR3 comprises 18 residues. Germline V CDR1 and CDR2: LNHNV, YYDKDF (reference sequence). V shed 0 bases and J 0 bases; nucleotides not matched to a gene: 8. CDR3 sequence (DNA): TGTGCCACCAGCAGAGACGTCCGGGAGGGCCGTAGCACAGATACGCAGTATTTT. It specifies CATSRDVREGRSTDTQYF.

The gene calls are TRBV6-1 and TRBJ2-1, with D tentatively TRBD1 (5 bases). The germline CDR1 and CDR2 sequences are MNHNS and SASEGT. Trimming cost V 5 bases and J 6 bases, with 14 bases left between them. The CDR3 has 14 residues. The CDR3 DNA reads as TGTGCCAGCAGTCACCAGGGTTCGGGCAATGAGCAGTTCTTC. This sequence encodes CASSHQGSGNEQFF.

The V gene is TRBV5-1, the J gene TRBJ2-7; 13 bases are shared with TRBD2. This CDR3 contains 17 residues. Trimming cost V 4 bases and J 7 bases; bases outside gene matches: 14. Germline CDR1 is SGHRS and CDR2 is YFSETQ. CDR3 DNA sequence: TGCGCCAGCAGCCGACTAGCGGGGGGCCGTTCTGTTCGAGAGCAGTACTTC. Encoded protein: CASSRLAGGRSVREQYF.

This chain uses TRBV11-2 with TRBJ2-1, with TRBD2 matching 8 bases. CDR3 length: 14 amino acids. J gave up 4 bases and V 2 bases, and 1 base lay outside the gene matches. Germline CDR1 SGHAT, CDR2 FQNNGV. CDR3 nucleotides: TGTGCCAGCAGCTTAAGCGGGGGATACAATGAGCAGTTCTTC. Translating gives CASSLSGGYNEQFF.

This clonotype was seen more than once but under ten times. The rearrangement joins TRBV5-1 to TRBJ2-3; 9 bases map to TRBD2. Trimming took 4 bases from V and 2 from J; bases not matched to a gene: 5. This CDR3 is 15 amino acids long. Per the germline V gene, CDR1 is SGHRS and CDR2 is YFSETQ. CDR3 nucleotide sequence: TGCGCCAGCAGCCTCAGCGGGGGGACCACAGATACGCAGTATTTT. It codes for CASSLSGGTTDTQYF.

The rearrangement links TRBV20-1 to TRBJ2-5, with 10 bases fitting TRBD2. The V gene's germline CDR1 is DFQATT and CDR2 SNEGSKA (reference sequence). The CDR3 consists of 16 residues. The V gene end was trimmed by 3 bases and the J gene end by 3 bases; junction bases not matched to a gene: 10. The CDR3 sequence: CSARARWTSGEETQYF. The CDR3 nucleotides are TGCAGTGCTAGGGCCCGCTGGACTAGCGGAGAAGAGACCCAGTACTTC.

On this clonotype itself: An end of the junction differs from the germline gene, which may be a read error. The gene calls are TRBV14 and TRBJ1-2; D is unresolved. CDR3 length equals 11 residues. CDR1 and CDR2 from the germline V gene are SGHDN and FVKESK. CDR3 loop: CASSQDFSKAF. For the CDR3, the DNA is TGTGCCAGCAGCCAAGATTTCAGTAAGGCCTTC.

V gene TRBV5-1 combines with J gene TRBJ2-7; D possibly matches TRBD1 or TRBD2 (5 bases each). Trimming took off 0 bases at V and 7 bases at J, with 8 bases between the two ends. The CDR3 is made up of 12 amino acids. CDR1 SGHRS and CDR2 YFSETQ come from the germline V gene. The CDR3 sequence is CASSLVGDEQYF. CDR3 DNA sequence: TGCGCCAGCAGCTTGGTGGGGGATGAGCAGTACTTC.

For the CDR3, the DNA is TGTGCCAGCAGCTTGGGTGGGAGGGGGAACACTGAAGCTTTCTTT. This encodes CASSLGGRGNTEAFF. The V and J genes are TRBV5-4 and TRBJ1-1; maybe TRBD1 (5 bases). From germline, CDR1 is SGHNT and CDR2 YYREEE (reference sequence). With 0 bases removed from V and 1 base from J, the gap between germline ends came to 10 bases. This CDR3 is 15 amino acids long.

The V gene is TRBV6-2 or TRBV6-3, the J gene TRBJ2-5; tentatively, D is TRBD1 or TRBD2 (6 bases each). Germline CDR1 is MNHEY and CDR2 is SVGEGT. The V end lost 0 bases, the J end lost 4 bases, and 21 bases lay between the germline ends. The CDR3 loop spans 18 amino acids. Written as DNA, the CDR3 is TGTGCCAGCAGTTACTCGTTACCCCGGACTACGGACAGAGAGACCCAGTACTTC. Its protein product is CASSYSLPRTTDRETQYF.

V is TRBV20-1 and J is TRBJ2-1; a possible D gene is TRBD2 (7 bases). V dropped 6 bases and J dropped 7 bases, with 13 bases sitting between them. This CDR3 contains 12 residues. Germline V gene sequence: CDR1 DFQATT, CDR2 SNEGSKA (reference sequence). In nucleotides, the CDR3 is TGCAGTGCAAGGGGGGGGGTGAATGAGCAGTTCTTC. This translates into CSARGGVNEQFF.

This chain links TRBV10-3 with TRBJ2-3; 7 bases agree with TRBD1. The CDR3 has 14 residues. The V gene's germline CDR1 is ENHRY and CDR2 SYGVKD. V shed 7 bases and J 9 bases; nucleotides not matched to a gene: 13. The CDR3 loop reads CAIMGDSQLRTQYF. In nucleotides, the CDR3 is TGTGCCATCATGGGGGACAGCCAGTTAAGGACGCAGTATTTT.

The sample holds a few counts of this clonotype. V gene TRBV11-2 combines with J gene TRBJ2-5, with TRBD2 matching over 7 bases. Germline lookup yields CDR1 SGHAT and CDR2 FQNNGV. V gave up 4 bases and J gave up 4 bases; unmatched junction bases: 9. This CDR3 has 15 residues. The CDR3 DNA sequence: TGTGCCAGCAGCTATTGGGGGGAGGGGAGAGAGACCCAGTACTTC. This encodes CASSYWGEGRETQYF.